The present entry profiles one T cell receptor (beta chain) with its context. The antigen remains unidentified. This record belongs to a study of CD4+ T cells in melanoma. General study results and limits: A reported correlation linked neoantigen-specific CD4+ T cells to CD8+, macrophage and B cell function. Neoantigen-specific CD4+ T cells in melanoma reportedly had diverse differentiation states.

Assay used: immunoSEQ multiplex PCR; TCRdb lists only in-frame clones, some missing. The sample holds 110,000 to 150,000 clones, around 90% seen once. V was pared by 4 bases and J by 1 base, with 5 bases of the junction left unmatched. The CDR3 is made up of 15 amino acids. Germline values: CDR1 SGDLS, CDR2 YYNGEE. The chain recombines TRBV9 with TRBJ2-5; TRBD2 agrees at 9 bases. This clonotype was sampled from a human donor with melanoma. CDR3 nucleotides: TGTGCCAGCAGCAGATTAGCGGGGGCCCAAGAGACCCAGTACTTC. It specifies CASSRLAGAQETQYF.